This TCR beta chain originates from a study of blood T cell repertoires in COVID-19. Original processing methods: From reference gene primer amplification, estimates of nucleated cell counts were derived. The data were produced by immunoSEQ multiplex PCR, yet TCRdb's version contains in-frame clones alone and is incomplete. Clone size and V and J calls were adopted from that table, with D and trimming inferred from the DNA. This sample has 250,000 to 350,000 clones; about nine tenths occur once, and the top ten carry more than 0.95%. V lost 4 bases, J lost 0 bases, and 6 bases stayed unmatched. Germline V gene sequence: CDR1 SGHAT, CDR2 FQNNGV. CDR3 length: 16 residues. Participants reported their clinical history, and cohort assignment relied on those reports.

The chain has TRBV11-2 and TRBJ2-7, with TRBD2 matching 10 bases. Sequenced material: PBMCs or T cells enriched from blood (not recorded which). This clonotype was obtained from a woman in her 30s who had recovered from COVID-19. For the CDR3, the DNA is TGTGCCAGCAGCTCCCCCCCTAGCGGGAGCTCCTACGAGCAGTACTTC. It yields the protein CASSSPPSGSSYEQYF. Supplemented by reference TRBV11-2 and TRBJ2-7, the full variable domain reads EAGVAQSPRYKIIEKRQSVAFWCNPISGHATLYWYQQILGQGPKLLIQFQNNGVVDDSQLPKDRFSAERLKGVDSTLKIQPAKLEDSAVYLCASSSPPSGSSYEQYFGPGTRLTVT.